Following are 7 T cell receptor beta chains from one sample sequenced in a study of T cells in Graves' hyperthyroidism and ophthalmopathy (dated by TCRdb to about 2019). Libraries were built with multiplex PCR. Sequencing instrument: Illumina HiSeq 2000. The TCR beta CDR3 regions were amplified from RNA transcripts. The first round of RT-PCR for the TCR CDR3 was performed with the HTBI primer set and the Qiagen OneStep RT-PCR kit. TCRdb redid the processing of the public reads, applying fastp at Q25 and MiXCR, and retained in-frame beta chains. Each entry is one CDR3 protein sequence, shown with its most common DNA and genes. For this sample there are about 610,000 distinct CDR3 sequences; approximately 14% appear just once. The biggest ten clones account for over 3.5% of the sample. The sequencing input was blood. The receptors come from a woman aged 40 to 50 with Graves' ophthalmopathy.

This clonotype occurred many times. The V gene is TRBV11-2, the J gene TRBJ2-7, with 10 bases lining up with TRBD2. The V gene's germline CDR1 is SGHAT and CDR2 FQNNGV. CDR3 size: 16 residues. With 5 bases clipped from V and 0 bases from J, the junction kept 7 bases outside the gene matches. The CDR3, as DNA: TGTGCCAGCAGCCCACTAGCGGGAAGAAGCTCCTACGAGCAGTACTTC. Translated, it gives CASSPLAGRSSYEQYF. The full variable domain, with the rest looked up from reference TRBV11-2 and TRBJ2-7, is EAGVAQSPRYKIIEKRQSVAFWCNPISGHATLYWYQQILGQGPKLLIQFQNNGVVDDSQLPKDRFSAERLKGVDSTLKIQPAKLEDSAVYLCASSPLAGRSSYEQYFGPGTRLTVT.

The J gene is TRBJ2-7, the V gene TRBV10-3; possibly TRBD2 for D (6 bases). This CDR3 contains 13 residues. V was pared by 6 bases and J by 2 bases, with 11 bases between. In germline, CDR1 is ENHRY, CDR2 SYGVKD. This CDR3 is CAISRDSPYEQYF. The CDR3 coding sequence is TGTGCCATCAGCCGGGACTCACCCTACGAGCAGTACTTC.

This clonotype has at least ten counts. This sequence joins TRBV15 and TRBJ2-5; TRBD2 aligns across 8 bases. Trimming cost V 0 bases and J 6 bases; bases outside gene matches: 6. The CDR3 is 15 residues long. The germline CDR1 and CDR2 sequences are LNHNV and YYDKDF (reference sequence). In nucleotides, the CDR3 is TGTGCCACCAGCAGAGATCTGGGACTAGAACAGACCCAGTACTTC. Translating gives CATSRDLGLEQTQYF. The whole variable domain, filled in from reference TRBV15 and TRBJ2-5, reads DAMVIQNPRYQVTQFGKPVTLSCSQTLNHNVMYWYQQKSSQAPKLLFHYYDKDFNNEADTPDNFQSRRPNTSFCFLDIRSPGLGDTAMYLCATSRDLGLEQTQYFGPGTRLLVL.

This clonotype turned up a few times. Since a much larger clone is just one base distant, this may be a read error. The CDR3 DNA reads TGCAGCGTTGGGACAAGAGGTGGCTCCTACGAGCAGTACTTC. Translating gives CSVGTRGGSYEQYF. V usage is TRBV29-1 and J usage is TRBJ2-7; a possible D gene is TRBD1 (5 bases). CDR3 size: 14 residues. Germline loops: CDR1 SQVTM, CDR2 ANQGSEA. The V gene lost 4 bases and the J gene lost 0 bases, with 13 bases spanning the gap.

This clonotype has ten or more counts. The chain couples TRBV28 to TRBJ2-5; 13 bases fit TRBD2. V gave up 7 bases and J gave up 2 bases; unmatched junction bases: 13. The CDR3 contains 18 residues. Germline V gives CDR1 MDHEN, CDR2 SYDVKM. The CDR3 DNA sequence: TGTGCCAGCACCCCGACAGGGCCGGGACTAGCGGGACAAGAGACCCAGTACTTC. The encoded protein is CASTPTGPGLAGQETQYF.

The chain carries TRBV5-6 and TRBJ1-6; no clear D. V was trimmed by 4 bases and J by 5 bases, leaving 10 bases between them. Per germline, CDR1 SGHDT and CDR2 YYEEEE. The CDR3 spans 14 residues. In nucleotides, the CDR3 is TGTGCCAGCAGCCAAGACTCGAATAATTCACCCCTCCACTTT. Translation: CASSQDSNNSPLHF.

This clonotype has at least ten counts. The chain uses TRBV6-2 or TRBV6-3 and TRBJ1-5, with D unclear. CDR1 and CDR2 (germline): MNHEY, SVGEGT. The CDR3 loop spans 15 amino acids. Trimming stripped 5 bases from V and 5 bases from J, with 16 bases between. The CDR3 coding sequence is TGTGCCAGCAGTGCCCCACATCCGGCCGATCAGCCCCAGCATTTT. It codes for CASSAPHPADQPQHF.